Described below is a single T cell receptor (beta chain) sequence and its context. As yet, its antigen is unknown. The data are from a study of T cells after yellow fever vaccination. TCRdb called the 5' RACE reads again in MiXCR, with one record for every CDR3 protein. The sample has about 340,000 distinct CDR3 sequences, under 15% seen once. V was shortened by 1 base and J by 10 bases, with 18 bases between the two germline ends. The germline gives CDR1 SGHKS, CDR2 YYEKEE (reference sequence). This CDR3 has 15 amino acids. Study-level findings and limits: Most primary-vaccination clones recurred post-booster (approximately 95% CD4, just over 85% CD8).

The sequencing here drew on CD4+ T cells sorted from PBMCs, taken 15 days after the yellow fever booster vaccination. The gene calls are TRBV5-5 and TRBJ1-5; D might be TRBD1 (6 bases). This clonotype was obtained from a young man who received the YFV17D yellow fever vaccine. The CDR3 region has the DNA TGTGCCAGCAGCTTGACCTCAGGGGAACAATCCCCCCAGCATTTT. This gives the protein CASSLTSGEQSPQHF.